The text below deals with one TCR beta chain. The data stem from a study of cytomegalovirus exposure and HLA in healthy donors. TCRdb's copy holds only in-frame clones and misses some; the assay was immunoSEQ multiplex PCR. Among about 160,000 clones listed, 65% to 90% were seen once. Germline V gives CDR1 MNHEY, CDR2 SVGAGI. This CDR3 comprises 14 residues. Trimming cost V 10 bases and J 0 bases; bases outside gene matches: 7. The TCR originated in a woman aged 18-29 years in good health and CMV-seronegative. Sequencing was performed on PBMCs. The chain recombines TRBV6-5 with TRBJ1-1; 8 bases agree with TRBD1. The DNA of the CDR3 is TGTGCCACCCAACAGGGGGGTATGAACACTGAAGCTTTCTTT. Translating gives CATQQGGMNTEAFF.